In this sample, the clone carrying this T cell receptor (beta chain) turned up many times. The antigen remains undetermined. The data are from a study of identical twins. Each cDNA held unique molecular identifiers, and template switching gave it a universal primer site. TCRdb called the 5' RACE reads again in MiXCR, with one record for every CDR3 protein. The sample carries 690,000 or so distinct CDR3 sequences, around 6% recorded once. Trimming at V came to 1 base and at J to 2 bases, leaving 2 bases not matched to a gene. The length of the CDR3 is 15 residues. The germline CDR1 and CDR2 sequences are LGHNA and YSLEER. Study conclusions and caveats: For out-of-frame beta sequences, excess twin sharing was weaker. Abundant beta clonotypes from cord blood had fewer insertions, unlike memory repertoires, which showed none. There was an excess of low generation probability in the out-of-frame alpha sequences that twins shared.

The chain joins TRBV4-3 to TRBJ2-1; TRBD1 agrees at 7 bases. This TCR was sampled from a man between 18 and 29 years old in good health. The source material was naive T cells sorted from blood. As DNA, the CDR3 is TGCGCCAGCAGCCAAGGGGACAGTGCCTACAATGAGCAGTTCTTC. It codes for CASSQGDSAYNEQFF.